A selection of T cell receptor beta chains follows, all from one sample in a study of OX40 agonist ivuxolimab in advanced cancers. TCRdb's table, derived via immunoSEQ multiplex PCR, lists solely in-frame clones and lacks some. The sample includes roughly 48,000 clones, 70% to 90% of them seen just once. Material: CD4+ or CD8+ T cells sorted from blood, obtained in a trial of the OX40 agonist ivuxolimab. The receptor set was obtained from an adult with an advanced solid tumor such as melanoma, head and neck, liver or kidney cancer. The CDR3 runs from the conserved cysteine through the conserved F or W.

j_call | v_call | cdr3_aa
TRBJ2-3 | TRBV9 | CASSVVGVSTDTQYF
TRBJ2-4 | TRBV7-9 | CASSAAAGGAYIQYF
TRBJ2-7 | TRBV5-5 | CASSPGAKQYF
TRBJ2-5 | TRBV18 | CASSPPSGSQTQYF
TRBJ2-5 | TRBV6-1 | CASARERIETQYF
TRBJ1-1 | TRBV6-5 | CASSSGATEAFF
TRBJ1-2 | TRBV19 | CASTARDGSYGYTF
TRBJ2-7 | TRBV30 | CAWRDRGREQYF
TRBJ1-3 | TRBV28 | CASSVTGISTIYF
TRBJ1-1 | TRBV7-8 | CASSLVTLTEAFF
TRBJ1-3 | TRBV28 | CASSPPGKGNTIYF
TRBJ2-2 | TRBV11-3 | CASSLNPGELFF
TRBJ2-7 | TRBV6-5 | CASSKGQGAYEQYF
TRBJ2-3 | TRBV6-1 | CASSEAGRSRGDTQYF
TRBJ1-2 | TRBV5-5 | CASNPGQGYGYTF
TRBJ2-1 | TRBV4-2 | CASTQGSAEGGDEQFF
TRBJ1-2 | TRBV27 | CASSFSSAPYGYTF
TRBJ2-6 | TRBV5-1 | CASSPVPGAGANVLTF
TRBJ1-4 | TRBV18 | CASSPLQGDGEKLFF
TRBJ1-2 | TRBV9 | CASSVGPTQSGYGYTF
TRBJ2-7 | TRBV30 | CAWSQDRAGREQYF
TRBJ2-2 | TRBV5-6 | CASSDTRTGELFF
TRBJ2-7 | TRBV11-3 | CASSYGQGYEQYF
TRBJ1-1 | TRBV11-2 | CASSSQRDTEAFF
TRBJ2-1 | TRBV4-2 | CASSPTSGRARYNEQFF
TRBJ2-5 | TRBV27 | CASSPALAGAETQYF
TRBJ2-7 | TRBV28 | CASSLLGTATYEQYF
TRBJ1-5 | TRBV2 | CASSGDVNQPQHF
TRBJ1-3 | TRBV6-5 | CASRARFSGNTIYF
TRBJ2-1 | TRBV2 | CASRVAGVIRNEQFF
TRBJ2-5 | TRBV19 | CASSVGQSGGETQYF
TRBJ2-7 | TRBV7-8 | CASSSVVGGAIPYEQYF
TRBJ1-1 | TRBV27 | CASGLPGQGNTEAFF
TRBJ2-7 | TRBV18 | CASSPKQGAGEQYF
TRBJ2-5 | TRBV2 | CASSEVPHHHF
TRBJ1-1 | TRBV10-3 | CAISDDNRLNTEAFF
TRBJ2-3 | TRBV6-1 | CASRDLSADTQYF
TRBJ1-4 | TRBV7-9 | CASSSGTGEVNEKLFF
TRBJ2-4 | TRBV2 | CASSDVGEGNIQYF
TRBJ2-7 | TRBV5-4 | CASSIGGASTYEQYF
TRBJ2-3 | TRBV5-4 | CASSFKGGAGGVLTDTQYF
TRBJ2-5 | TRBV5-6 | CASSAPGQGKETQYF
TRBJ1-1 | TRBV11-3 | CASSPTGAGDSTEAFF
TRBJ1-4 | TRBV6-5 | CASSDLGPDEKLFF
TRBJ2-3 | TRBV5-1 | CASRTSESTDTQYF
TRBJ1-2 | TRBV5-6 | CASSWRGQGNYGYTF
TRBJ1-1 | TRBV5-5 | CASSLGQEAFF
TRBJ1-2 | TRBV30 | CAWSQRTGAGYTF
TRBJ1-2 | TRBV9 | CASSGGGFYGYTF
TRBJ2-7 | TRBV30 | CAWSPGPGTSHEQYF
TRBJ1-1 | TRBV18 | CASSPSLGQGGRMNTEAFF
TRBJ2-5 | TRBV19 | CASRRTGAETQYF
TRBJ2-5 | TRBV15 | CATRGLAEETQYF
TRBJ2-1 | TRBV29-1 | CSVRSGSTGEQFF
TRBJ2-1 | TRBV11-2 | CASSLDPAGYYNEQFF
TRBJ2-1 | TRBV15 | CATSRGDLNNEQFF
TRBJ2-5 | TRBV6-4 | CAIAEETQYF
TRBJ2-2 | TRBV4-1 | CASSQEGLSGANTGELFF
TRBJ2-1 | TRBV28 | CASSFRGRAIDEQFF